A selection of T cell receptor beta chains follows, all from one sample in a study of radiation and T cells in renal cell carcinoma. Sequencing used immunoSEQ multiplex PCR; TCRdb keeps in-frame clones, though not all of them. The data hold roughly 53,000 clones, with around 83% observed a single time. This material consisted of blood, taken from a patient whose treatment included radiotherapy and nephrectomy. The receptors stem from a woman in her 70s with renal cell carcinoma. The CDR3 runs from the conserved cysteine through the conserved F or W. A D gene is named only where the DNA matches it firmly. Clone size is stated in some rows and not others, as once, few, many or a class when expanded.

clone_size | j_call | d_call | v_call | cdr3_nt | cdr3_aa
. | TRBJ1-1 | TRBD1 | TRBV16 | TGTGCCAGCAGCCAGAACAGGGGGCAGCGCACTGAAGCTTTCTTT | CASSQNRGQRTEAFF
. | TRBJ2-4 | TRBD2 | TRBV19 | TGTGCCAGTAGCACCGCCGGGACTAGCCGCATTCAGTACTTC | CASSTAGTSRIQYF
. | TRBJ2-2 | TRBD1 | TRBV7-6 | TGTGCCAGCAGCTTAGGGACAGGGGTATCCACCGGGGAGCTGTTTTTT | CASSLGTGVSTGELFF
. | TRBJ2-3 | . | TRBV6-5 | TGTGCCAGCAGTTACTCGGGAATGATCACAGATACGCAGTATTTT | CASSYSGMITDTQYF
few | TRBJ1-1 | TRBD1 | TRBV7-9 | TGTGCCAGCAGCTTAGGGACAGGGGACACTGAAGCTTTCTTT | CASSLGTGDTEAFF
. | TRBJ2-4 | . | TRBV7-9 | TGTGCCAGCAGCGCAACAGGGAACGCCAAAAACATTCAGTACTTC | CASSATGNAKNIQYF
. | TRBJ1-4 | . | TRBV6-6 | TGTGCCAGCTCTAGGGGAAGGGTTAATGAAAAACTGTTTTTT | CASSRGRVNEKLFF
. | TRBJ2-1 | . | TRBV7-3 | TGTGCCAGCAGCGTCCCCGGGGGTGAGCAGTTCTTC | CASSVPGGEQFF
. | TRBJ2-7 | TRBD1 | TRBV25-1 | TGTGCCAGCAGTGGACAGGGGTTCTTGGGCGAGCAGTACTTC | CASSGQGFLGEQYF
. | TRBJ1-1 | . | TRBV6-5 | TGTGCCAGCAGTTACTCGACCGGGGCTATAACTGAAGCTTTCTTT | CASSYSTGAITEAFF
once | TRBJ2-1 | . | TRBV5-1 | TGCGCCAGCAGCTTTGGGGACAACTACAATGAGCAGTTCTTC | CASSFGDNYNEQFF
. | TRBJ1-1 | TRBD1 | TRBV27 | TGTGCCAGCAGGAGACAGGGGGCGCCTGAAGCTTTCTTT | CASRRQGAPEAFF
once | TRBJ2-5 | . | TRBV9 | TGTGCCAGCAGCCCCCAGGGCATCGGGCCCCAGTACTTC | CASSPQGIGPQYF
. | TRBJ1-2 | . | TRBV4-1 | TGCGCCAGCAGCCTTCGCCCCGACAGCCTTCATGGCTACACCTTC | CASSLRPDSLHGYTF
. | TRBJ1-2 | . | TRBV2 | TGTGCCAGCAGTGGACCCCGGGACACCTCCTATGGCTACACCTTC | CASSGPRDTSYGYTF
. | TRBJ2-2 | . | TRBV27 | TGTGCCAGCAGTTCTTTTAGCGGTATTAACACCGGGGAGCTGTTTTTT | CASSSFSGINTGELFF
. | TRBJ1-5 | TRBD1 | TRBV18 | TGTGCCAGCTCACCGGGACAGGGCCCCCATCAGCCCCAGCATTTT | CASSPGQGPHQPQHF
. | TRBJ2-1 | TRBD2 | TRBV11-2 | TGTGCCAGCAGCTTAGTCGCGGGAGGCATCCGAGGGGGTAATGAGCAGTTCTTC | CASSLVAGGIRGGNEQFF
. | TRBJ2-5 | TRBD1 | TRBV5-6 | TGTGCCAGCAGCGGGCGAGGGGGCTGGGGCAGGGAGACCCAGTACTTC | CASSGRGGWGRETQYF
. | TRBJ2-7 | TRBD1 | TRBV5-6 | TGTGCCAGCAGCTCCGCCGGGACAGAGTACGAGCAGTACTTC | CASSSAGTEYEQYF
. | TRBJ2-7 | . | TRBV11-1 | TGTGCCAGCAGCTTAGCTGCAGGCTCCTACGAGCAGTACTTC | CASSLAAGSYEQYF
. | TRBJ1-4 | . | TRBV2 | TGTGCCAGCAGTGAAAGGGACGGCGGTAATGAAAAACTGTTTTTT | CASSERDGGNEKLFF
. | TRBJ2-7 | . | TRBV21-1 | TGTGCCAGCAGCAAAGACCAGGGCGCGGAGTACTTC | CASSKDQGAEYF
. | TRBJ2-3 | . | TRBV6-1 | TGTGCCAGCAGTGGCTACAGGGCTCTCACAGATACGCAGTATTTT | CASSGYRALTDTQYF
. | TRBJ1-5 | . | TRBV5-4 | TGTGCCAGCAGCTTAGGGCCTATCAATCAGCCCCAGCATTTT | CASSLGPINQPQHF
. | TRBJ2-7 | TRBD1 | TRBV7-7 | TGTGCCAGCAGCGATGGGACAGGCAGCTCCTACGAGCAGTACTTC | CASSDGTGSSYEQYF
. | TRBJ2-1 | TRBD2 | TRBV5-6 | TGTGCCAGCAGCTCTGGGACTAGCGGCATCGACAATGAGCAGTTCTTC | CASSSGTSGIDNEQFF
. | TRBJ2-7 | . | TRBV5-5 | TGTGCCAGCAGCTTTCTCGACACCCACTACGAGCAGTACTTC | CASSFLDTHYEQYF
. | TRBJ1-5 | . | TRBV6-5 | TGTGCCAGCAGTCGTAGAGGGGCGCGTGATCAGCCCCAGCATTTT | CASSRRGARDQPQHF
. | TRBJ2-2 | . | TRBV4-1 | TGCGCCAGCAGCCAAAGAGGGGCCAGCGGCACCGGGGAGCTGTTTTTT | CASSQRGASGTGELFF
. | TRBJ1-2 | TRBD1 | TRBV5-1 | TGCGCCAGCACCCCTGGACCGGGACAGGGCGCCTATGGCTACACCTTC | CASTPGPGQGAYGYTF
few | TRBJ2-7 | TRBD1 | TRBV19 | TGTGCCAGTAGTCCCACGGGACAGGAGCCCTACGAGCAGTACTTC | CASSPTGQEPYEQYF
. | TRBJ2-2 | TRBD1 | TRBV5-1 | TGCGCCAGCAGCCCATGGACAGGGGGCGACACCGGGGAGCTGTTTTTT | CASSPWTGGDTGELFF
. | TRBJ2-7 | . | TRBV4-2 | TGTGCCAGCAGCCAAGAGCAGGGAACTTTATACGAGCAGTACTTC | CASSQEQGTLYEQYF
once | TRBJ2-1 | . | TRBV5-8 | TGTGCCAGCAGAAGGGGGAGTGAGCAGTTCTTC | CASRRGSEQFF
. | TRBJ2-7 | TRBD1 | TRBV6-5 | TGTGCCAGCAGTTACTCGGGGACAGCCCACGAGCAGTACTTC | CASSYSGTAHEQYF
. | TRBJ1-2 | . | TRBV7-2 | TGTGCCAGCAGCCGGGGAGGGGATAGGGGCTACACCTTC | CASSRGGDRGYTF
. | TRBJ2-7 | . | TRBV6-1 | TGTGCCAGCGTGGGAAACTCCTACGAGCAGTACTTC | CASVGNSYEQYF
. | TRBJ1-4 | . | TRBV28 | TGTGCCAGCAGTCCTCCCCGAGGGGGAGGGCGAGAAAAACTGTTTTTT | CASSPPRGGGREKLFF
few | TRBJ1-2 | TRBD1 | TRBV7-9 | TGTGCCAGCAGCTTGGGGACAGACTATGGCTACACCTTC | CASSLGTDYGYTF
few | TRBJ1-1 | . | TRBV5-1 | TGCGCCAGCAGCTTGGTCCGGGGGGCGGGCAACACTGAAGCTTTCTTT | CASSLVRGAGNTEAFF
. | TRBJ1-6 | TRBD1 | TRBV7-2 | TGTGCCAGCAGCTTATCCGACAGGGATGATTCACCCCTCCACTTT | CASSLSDRDDSPLHF
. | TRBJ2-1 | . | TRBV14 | TGTGCCAGCAGCCGGACTTTGAACAATGAGCAGTTCTTC | CASSRTLNNEQFF
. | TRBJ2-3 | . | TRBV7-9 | TGTGCCAGCAGCTTCGAGGGGTTGGCAGATACGCAGTATTTT | CASSFEGLADTQYF
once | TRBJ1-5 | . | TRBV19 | TGTGCCAGTAATCGGATTGAAGGGCTCCAGCCCCAGCATTTT | CASNRIEGLQPQHF
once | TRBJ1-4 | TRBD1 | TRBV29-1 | TGCAGCGTTGAAGGGACAGGGGGGAAGACTGAACTGTTTTTT | CSVEGTGGKTELFF
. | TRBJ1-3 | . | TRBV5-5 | TGTGCCAGCGCCACTTTGGCGCCCCCTGGAAACACCATATATTTT | CASATLAPPGNTIYF
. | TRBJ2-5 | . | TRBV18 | TGTGCCAGCTCACCACGGGGGGTACAAGAGACCCAGTACTTC | CASSPRGVQETQYF
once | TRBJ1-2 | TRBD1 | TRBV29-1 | TGCAGCGTTGAAGATCGAGACAGGGGAAACTATGGCTACACCTTC | CSVEDRDRGNYGYTF
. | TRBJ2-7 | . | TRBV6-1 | TGTGCCAGCAAGGACCAATACTCCTACGAGCAGTACTTC | CASKDQYSYEQYF
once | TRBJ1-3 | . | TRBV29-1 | TGCAGCGCTGAGGGGCAGGGAAACACCATATATTTT | CSAEGQGNTIYF